The present T cell receptor beta chain was sequenced within a study of vaccination and CD4 T cells after COVID-19. Sequence data for DNA of cultured CD4+ T cells were generated by the Oncomine TCR Beta short-read assay. Someone extracted genomic DNA from cultured CD4+ T cells. TCRdb re-called the PCR reads with MiXCR, one entry per CDR3 protein. The top ten clones hold roughly 26% of a sample with 8,500 to 9,500 distinct CDR3 sequences, around two fifths of them seen once. Stated treatment: roughly ten-day PBMC culture with coronavirus spike peptide pools or control peptides (ViraFEST assay). During the years 2011-2018, before the COVID-19 pandemic, the unexposed donor's CD4+ T cells were collected. First, ViraFEST expanded antigen-specific T cells with peptide pools, and next it sequenced the TCRs. In this sample, this clonotype turned up a few times. Its antigen is not known. This receptor was taken from a human donor in good health. Sequencing used CD4+ T cells from blood, cultured in vitro.

The DNA of the CDR3 is TGTGCCAGCAGCTTAATGGGCGGGGCCAACGTCCTGACTTTC. It yields the protein CASSLMGGANVLTF. J is TRBJ2-6 and V is TRBV7-3, with D unresolved. Trimming stripped 1 base from V and 4 bases from J, with 5 bases between. CDR1 and CDR2 (germline): SGHTA, FQGTGA. The CDR3 has 14 amino acids.